This T cell receptor (beta chain) was sequenced for a study of naive and memory T cell subsets. In its sample, this clonotype was seen many times. As yet, its antigen is unknown. With 1 base removed from V and 7 bases from J, the gap between germline ends came to 8 bases. CDR1 MDHEN and CDR2 SYDVKM come from the germline V gene. CDR3 length: 12 amino acids. Study conclusions and caveats: In CD4 and CD8 cells, diversity dropped from naive through EMRA. Naive repertoires, especially CD8, held a few larger clonotypes, possibly memory cells re-expressing CD45RA.

An equimolar mix of two oligonucleotides served as the beta constant-region primer for TRBC1 and TRBC2. The ligated cDNA underwent four PCR rounds using SP2 and nested alpha and beta constant-region primers. MiXCR was run by TCRdb on the UMI-ligation and nested PCR reads, yielding one entry per CDR3 protein. The repertoire holds around 140,000 distinct CDR3 sequences, under 25% seen once, with approximately 0.1% in the top ten. The chain is built from TRBV28 and TRBJ2-7; D gene unclear. Sample: naive CD4+ T cells from blood. This clonotype was obtained from a human donor in good health. The CDR3 DNA sequence: TGTGCCAGCAGTTTATACTTCCAGGAGCAGTACTTC. Protein: CASSLYFQEQYF.